What follows are 7 T cell receptor beta chains derived from one specimen sequenced in a study of blood T cell repertoires in COVID-19. TCRdb keeps only in-frame clones here, not all; method: immunoSEQ multiplex PCR. The repertoire has some 260,000 clones, 88% of them found once; the top ten carry roughly 10%. The specimen sequenced was peripheral blood. These receptors all stem from a woman between 65 and 79 years old with COVID-19, enrolled during active disease.

The rearrangement links TRBV11-3 to TRBJ2-7; 7 positions match TRBD1. The germline CDR1 and CDR2 sequences are SGHNT and YENEEA. Unmatched junction bases numbered 4, after V lost 5 bases and J lost 0 bases. This CDR3 region has 14 residues. The CDR3 loop reads CASSQGQASYEQYF. CDR3 nucleotides: TGTGCCAGCAGCCAAGGACAGGCCTCCTACGAGCAGTACTTC.

This clone was counted at least ten times. CDR3 coding DNA: TGTGCCAGCAGTTCCCCGGGACTAGCGGGATTTGGAGAGCAGTTCTTC. It yields the protein CASSSPGLAGFGEQFF. This chain uses TRBV6-2 or TRBV6-3 with TRBJ2-1; 13 bases map to TRBD2. The CDR3 loop spans 16 amino acids. The germline gives CDR1 MNHEY, CDR2 SVGEGT. V dropped 4 bases and J dropped 10; count of bases not matched to a gene: 10.

The J gene is TRBJ1-1, the V gene TRBV28; D remains ambiguous. V was cut by 8 bases and J by 1 base, with 5 bases left in between. This CDR3 is built from 11 residues. The germline gives CDR1 MDHEN, CDR2 SYDVKM. The CDR3 DNA follows: TGTGCCAGCCACAGGAACACTGAAGCTTTCTTT. This gives the protein CASHRNTEAFF.

V usage is TRBV14 and J usage is TRBJ1-6, with 10 bases that match TRBD1. V shed 5 bases and J 7 bases; nucleotides not matched to a gene: 11. Per germline, CDR1 SGHDN and CDR2 FVKESK. The CDR3 totals 17 residues. The CDR3 nucleotides read TGTGCCAGCAGCTCGAATCGTGTGACAGGGGGCAATTCACCCCTCCACTTT. Protein product: CASSSNRVTGGNSPLHF.

The chain is built from TRBV30 and TRBJ2-5; maybe TRBD2 (6 bases). CDR1 is GTSNPN, CDR2 SVGIG, per germline (reference sequence). Trimming left V 2 bases short and J 4 bases short, with 20 bases between. The CDR3 extends over 16 amino acids. CDR3 DNA sequence: TGTGCCTGGAGTAAGGGGAGGAAATCGAACGGAGAGACCCAGTACTTC. This codes for CAWSKGRKSNGETQYF.

The rearrangement joins TRBV7-5 to TRBJ2-6; the table names TRBD1, a call not compared with the DNA. TRBV7-5 is flagged as a pseudogene. The CDR3 is made up of 18 amino acids. The CDR3 sequence is CARSLLTERGSGANVLTF. The CDR3 coding sequence is TGTGCCAGAAGCTTATTGACAGAAAGGGGCTCTGGGGCCAACGTCCTGACTTTC.

The V call is TRBV3-1 (or the pseudogene TRBV3-2), the J call TRBJ1-1; perhaps TRBD1 as D (5 bases). This CDR3 contains 15 residues. Germline V gene data show CDR1 as LGHDT and CDR2 as YNNKEL (reference sequence). Trimming removed 4 bases at V and 0 bases at J, with 12 bases between. CDR3 sequence: CASSPLGGVNTEAFF. In DNA, the CDR3 is TGTGCCAGCAGCCCTCTAGGAGGGGTGAACACTGAAGCTTTCTTT.